The next 6 T cell receptor beta chains were all read from a single sample in a study of CXCR3-negative and CXCR3-positive naive CD8 T cells. Carrying UMI labels, the TRB cDNA libraries were prepared through 5' RACE. TCRdb reworked the 5' RACE reads into one entry per CDR3 protein, no DNA. Recorded for this sample: approximately 5,000 distinct CDR3 sequences. Input material: naive CXCR3- CD8+ T cells from blood. Subset here: CD45RO-CCR7+CD27+CD95- naive CD8+ T cells lacking CXCR3 (TNR3-). The receptors were gathered from a human donor in good health. Some clones in this sample may be carry-over from other donors' samples.

According to its frequency, this clonotype is medium-sized (0.01 to 0.1%). The CDR3 sequence is CASSLFPKNIQYF. The chain joins TRBV27 to TRBJ2-4. Germline CDR1 is MNHEY and CDR2 is SMNVEV (reference sequence). The CDR3 is made up of 13 amino acids.

The chain employs TRBV4-1 and TRBJ2-7; TCRdb designates TRBD2, a call that cannot be tested without DNA. Germline values: CDR1 MGHRA, CDR2 YSYEKL. The CDR3 loop spans 15 amino acids. The CDR3 reads CASSQEASGSTEQYF.

The chain is built from TRBV29-1 and TRBJ2-7; TCRdb reports TRBD1, a call that lacks DNA to check it against. Germline V lookup: CDR1 SQVTM, CDR2 ANQGSEA. The CDR3 contains 11 residues. The CDR3 sequence is CSVPGSFEQYF.

This chain uses TRBV20-1 with TRBJ2-2; TCRdb's D gene call, TRBD2, goes unchecked for lack of DNA. This CDR3 contains 17 residues. Germline CDR1 DFQATT, CDR2 SNEGSKA (reference sequence). This CDR3 reads CSARSLFSGGGTGELFF.

This clonotype counts as large (0.1 to 1%) by frequency. This chain joins TRBV16 and TRBJ1-2. The CDR3 contains 13 residues. Looked up from germline, CDR1 is KGHSY and CDR2 is FQNENV. CDR3: CASSQWENYGYTF. Supplemented by reference TRBV16 and TRBJ1-2, the full variable domain reads GEEVAQTPKHLVRGEGQKAKLYCAPIKGHSYVFWYQQVLKNEFKFLISFQNENVFDETGMPKERFSAKCLPNSPCSLEIQATKLEDSAVYFCASSQWENYGYTFGSGTRLTVV.

V is TRBV4-1 and J is TRBJ2-1. The CDR3 has 16 amino acids. In germline, CDR1 is MGHRA, CDR2 YSYEKL. The CDR3 loop is CASSQEKGSSYNEQFF.